A selection of T cell receptor beta chains follows, all from one sample in a study of T-cell reconstitution after alpha-beta-depleted transplantation in children. TCRdb re-analysed the PCR reads in MiXCR, keeping a single row per CDR3 protein. Of around 380,000 distinct CDR3 sequences in the sample, approximately 11% are singletons; the top ten hold roughly 6%. The source was PBMCs from the stem cell graft donor, collected from the stem cell graft. The receptors were sampled from a human donor who donated a stem cell graft to a child with acute myeloid leukemia. Each CDR3 is given with its conserved first and last residue. D genes are given only for firm matches. Clone size, where shown, is once, few, many, or a class for clones that have expanded.

TRBV10-3	many	-	TRBJ2-3	CAISGVKGTDTQYF	TGTGCCATCAGTGGAGTCAAGGGTACAGATACGCAGTATTTT
TRBV10-3	few	-	TRBJ2-3	CAISEVMEASTDTQYF	TGTGCCATCAGTGAGGTCATGGAGGCCAGCACAGATACGCAGTATTTT
TRBV20-1	-	-	TRBJ2-1	CSARGAYNEQFF	TGCAGTGCTAGAGGGGCGTACAATGAGCAGTTCTTC
TRBV6-5	many	-	TRBJ1-5	CASSSGGIAQPQHF	TGTGCCAGCAGTTCGGGGGGCATAGCCCAGCCCCAGCATTTT
TRBV5-1	few	TRBD1	TRBJ2-1	CASSSPGTEYNEQFF	TGCGCCAGCAGCTCTCCCGGGACAGAATACAATGAGCAGTTCTTC
TRBV7-9	few	TRBD1	TRBJ2-2	CASSRPGTDTGELFF	TGTGCCAGCAGCAGACCCGGGACAGACACCGGGGAGCTGTTTTTT
TRBV27	-	-	TRBJ1-1	CASSQFDRNTEAFF	TGTGCCAGCAGCCAATTCGACAGGAACACTGAAGCTTTCTTT
TRBV6-1	many	TRBD2	TRBJ2-5	CASSTTSGKETQYF	TGTGCCAGCAGTACAACTAGCGGGAAAGAGACCCAGTACTTC
TRBV18	many	-	TRBJ2-5	CASSPREPGFTQETQYF	TGTGCCAGCTCACCAAGGGAACCAGGGTTCACCCAAGAGACCCAGTACTTC
TRBV11-3	-	-	TRBJ2-7	CASSSPYGTTIYEQYF	TGTGCCAGCAGCTCACCCTACGGGACAACCATTTACGAGCAGTACTTC
TRBV18	few	TRBD1	TRBJ2-7	CASSPGTGLNEQYF	TGTGCCAGCTCACCCGGGACAGGGCTTAACGAGCAGTACTTC
TRBV12-3/TRBV12-4	-	-	TRBJ2-3	CASSPARTSSTDTQYF	TGTGCCAGCAGTCCGGCTCGCACTTCAAGCACAGATACGCAGTATTTT
TRBV6-6	-	-	TRBJ1-4	CASSIGVVEKLFF	TGTGCCAGCAGCATAGGGGTGGTCGAAAAACTGTTTTTT
TRBV4-3	few	TRBD1	TRBJ1-2	CASSQETGDQGYTF	TGCGCCAGCAGCCAAGAGACAGGGGATCAAGGCTACACCTTC
TRBV6-1	few	TRBD2	TRBJ2-1	CASIQPGLAGYEQFF	TGTGCCAGCATTCAACCGGGACTAGCGGGGTATGAGCAGTTCTTC
TRBV12-3/TRBV12-4	-	TRBD2	TRBJ2-1	CASTDGTSGNNEQFF	TGTGCCAGCACTGACGGGACTAGCGGCAACAATGAGCAGTTCTTC
TRBV6-4	-	TRBD1	TRBJ2-3	CAGSATFQTGTDTQYF	TGTGCCGGCAGTGCCACATTCCAGACAGGGACAGATACGCAGTATTTT